One and the same sample provided the 9 T cell receptor beta chains below, sequenced in a study of OX40 agonist ivuxolimab in advanced cancers. Assay used: immunoSEQ multiplex PCR; TCRdb lists only in-frame clones, some missing. The table shows under 20,000 clones, with nearly 85% occurring only once. The material was CD4+ or CD8+ T cells sorted from blood, obtained in a trial of the OX40 agonist ivuxolimab. The receptors stem from an adult with an advanced solid tumor such as melanoma, head and neck, liver or kidney cancer.

About this clone itself: One junction end does not reproduce the germline sequence, and a read error may be involved. This chain uses TRBV29-1 with TRBJ1-4; a possible D gene is TRBD1 (5 bases). The CDR3 contains 14 residues. Germline V CDR1 and CDR2: SQVTM, ANQGSEA. CDR3 sequence: CSVVLGQGYRITLF. CDR3 sequence (DNA): TGCAGCGTTGTCTTGGGCCAGGGATACCGGATTACGCTTTTT.

The chain couples TRBV15 to TRBJ1-1; perhaps TRBD1 as D (5 bases). This CDR3 is built from 15 residues. The V and J ends lost 1 base and 3 bases respectively, with 12 bases between them. Germline lookup yields CDR1 LNHNV and CDR2 YYDKDF (reference sequence). CDR3: CATSRGQGGDTEAFF. CDR3 in DNA: TGTGCCACCAGCAGAGGCCAGGGAGGGGACACTGAAGCTTTCTTT.

The chain is built from TRBV28 and TRBJ1-5, with unresolved D. Trimming pared 2 bases from V and 4 bases from J, leaving 9 bases between. Per germline, CDR1 MDHEN and CDR2 SYDVKM. CDR3 length equals 14 residues. The CDR3 loop is CASSLRFGNQPQHF. In DNA form, the CDR3 reads TGTGCCAGCAGTTTACGTTTTGGAAATCAGCCCCAGCATTTT.

This clone was recorded only once. The chain links TRBV5-6 to TRBJ2-7; D gene unclear. V shed 3 bases and J shed 6 bases, with 7 bases lying between them. Germline-derived CDR1 and CDR2 are SGHDT and YYEEEE. This CDR3 is 11 amino acids long. CDR3 in DNA: TGTGCCAGCAGCTCCAGAGGCGAGCAGTACTTC. Amino acids: CASSSRGEQYF.

This chain uses TRBV6-5 with TRBJ2-5, with TRBD1 as a possible D gene (6 bases). TRBJ2-7 explains the end of the DNA better; the J call may be wrong. The CDR3 loop spans 14 amino acids. Germline V gene data show CDR1 as MNHEY and CDR2 as SVGAGI. Written as DNA, the CDR3 is TGTGCCAGCACACTTGGGGGCGCCTCCTACGAGCAGTACTTC. Amino acids: CASTLGGASYEQYF.

The chain links TRBV28 to TRBJ2-2; TRBD2 matches at 12 bases. In germline, CDR1 is MDHEN, CDR2 SYDVKM. J gave up 7 bases and V 6 bases, and 9 bases lay outside the gene matches. The CDR3 is made up of 16 amino acids. The CDR3: CASRRLAGGRDGELFF. In nucleotides, the CDR3 is TGTGCCAGCAGACGCCTAGCGGGAGGGCGGGACGGGGAGCTGTTTTTT.

V is TRBV7-9 and J is TRBJ2-1; no firm D call. The germline V gene has CDR1 SEHNR and CDR2 FQNEAQ (reference sequence). V lost 1 base and J lost 6, with 10 bases in between. The CDR3 totals 14 residues. The DNA for the CDR3 is TGTGCCAGCAGCTTAGGGACCAACCTCAATGAGCAGTTCTTC. This codes for CASSLGTNLNEQFF.

This sequence joins TRBV6-1 and TRBJ1-1; 11 bases match TRBD1. This CDR3 is 15 amino acids long. V lost 5 bases to trimming and J lost 4 bases; unmatched junction nucleotides: 6. From germline, CDR1 is MNHNS and CDR2 SASEGT. CDR3 coding DNA: TGTGCCAGCAGTCAAGGGACAGGGGGTGTCACTGAAGCTTTCTTT. Translating it yields CASSQGTGGVTEAFF.

V is TRBV30 and J is TRBJ2-7, with D possibly TRBD1 on 6 matching bases. This CDR3 is built from 12 residues. With 0 bases removed from V and 6 bases from J, the gap between germline ends came to 9 bases. The germline V gene has CDR1 GTSNPN and CDR2 SVGIG (reference sequence). The DNA of the CDR3 is TGTGCCTGGAGTGTACAGGGAAGCGAGCAGTACTTC. Its protein is CAWSVQGSEQYF.